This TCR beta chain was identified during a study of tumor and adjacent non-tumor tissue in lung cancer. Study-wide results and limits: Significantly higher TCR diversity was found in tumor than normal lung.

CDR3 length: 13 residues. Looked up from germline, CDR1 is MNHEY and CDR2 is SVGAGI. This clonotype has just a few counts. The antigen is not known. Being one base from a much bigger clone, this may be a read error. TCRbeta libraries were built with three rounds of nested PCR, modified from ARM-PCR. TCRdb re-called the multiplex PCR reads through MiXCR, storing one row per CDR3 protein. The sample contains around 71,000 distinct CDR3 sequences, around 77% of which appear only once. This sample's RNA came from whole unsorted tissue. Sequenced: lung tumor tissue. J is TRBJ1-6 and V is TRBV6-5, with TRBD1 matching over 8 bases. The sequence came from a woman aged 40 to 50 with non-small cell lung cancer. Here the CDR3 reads CASGSGGDSPFHF. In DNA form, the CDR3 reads TGTGCCAGCGGGTCAGGGGGCGATTCACCCTTCCACTTT.